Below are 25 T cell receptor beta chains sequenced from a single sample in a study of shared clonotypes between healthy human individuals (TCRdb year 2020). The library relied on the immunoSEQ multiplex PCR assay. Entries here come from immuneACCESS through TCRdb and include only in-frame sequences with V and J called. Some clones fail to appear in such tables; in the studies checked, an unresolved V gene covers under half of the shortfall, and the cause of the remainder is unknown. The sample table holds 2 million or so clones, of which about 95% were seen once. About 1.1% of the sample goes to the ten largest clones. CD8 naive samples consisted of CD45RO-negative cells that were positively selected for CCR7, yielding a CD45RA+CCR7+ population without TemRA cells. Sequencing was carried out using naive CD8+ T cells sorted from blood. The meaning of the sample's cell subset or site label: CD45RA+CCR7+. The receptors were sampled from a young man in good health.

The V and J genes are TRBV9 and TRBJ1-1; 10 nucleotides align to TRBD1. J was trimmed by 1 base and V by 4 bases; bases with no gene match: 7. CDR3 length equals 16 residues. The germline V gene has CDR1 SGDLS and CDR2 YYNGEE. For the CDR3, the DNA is TGTGCCAGCAGCTCCGATGGGACAGGGGAGAACACTGAAGCTTTCTTT. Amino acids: CASSSDGTGENTEAFF.

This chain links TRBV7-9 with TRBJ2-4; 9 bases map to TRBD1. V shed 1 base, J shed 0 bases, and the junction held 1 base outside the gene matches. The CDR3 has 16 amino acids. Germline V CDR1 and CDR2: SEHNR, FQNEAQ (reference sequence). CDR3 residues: CASSLGTGVAKNIQYF. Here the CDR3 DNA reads TGTGCCAGCAGCTTAGGGACAGGGGTAGCCAAAAACATTCAGTACTTC.

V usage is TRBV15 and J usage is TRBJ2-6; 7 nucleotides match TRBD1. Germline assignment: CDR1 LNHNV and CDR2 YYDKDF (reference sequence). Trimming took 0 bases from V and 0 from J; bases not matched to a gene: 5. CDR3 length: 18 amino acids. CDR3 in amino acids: CATSRDRGQSSGANVLTF. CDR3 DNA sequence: TGTGCCACCAGCAGAGATCGGGGACAGAGCTCTGGGGCCAACGTCCTGACTTTC.

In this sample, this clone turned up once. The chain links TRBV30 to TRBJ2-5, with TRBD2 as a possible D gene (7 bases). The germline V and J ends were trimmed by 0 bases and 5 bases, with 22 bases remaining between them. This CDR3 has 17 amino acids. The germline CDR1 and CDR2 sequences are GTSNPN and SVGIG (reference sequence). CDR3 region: CAWSVYVGGGSEETQYF. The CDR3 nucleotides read TGTGCCTGGAGTGTATACGTGGGCGGGGGCTCCGAGGAGACCCAGTACTTC.

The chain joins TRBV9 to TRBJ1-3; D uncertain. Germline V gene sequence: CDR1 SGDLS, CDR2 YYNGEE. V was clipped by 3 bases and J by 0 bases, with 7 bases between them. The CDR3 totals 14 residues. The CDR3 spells CASSAYSSGNTIYF. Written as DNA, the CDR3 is TGTGCCAGCAGCGCGTACAGCTCTGGAAACACCATATATTTT.

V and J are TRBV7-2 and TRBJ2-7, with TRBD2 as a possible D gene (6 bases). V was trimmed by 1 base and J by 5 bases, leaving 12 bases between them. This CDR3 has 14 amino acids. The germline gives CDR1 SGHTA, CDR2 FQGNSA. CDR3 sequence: CASSLDGSPDEQYF. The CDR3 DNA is TGTGCCAGCAGCTTAGACGGGAGCCCTGACGAGCAGTACTTC.

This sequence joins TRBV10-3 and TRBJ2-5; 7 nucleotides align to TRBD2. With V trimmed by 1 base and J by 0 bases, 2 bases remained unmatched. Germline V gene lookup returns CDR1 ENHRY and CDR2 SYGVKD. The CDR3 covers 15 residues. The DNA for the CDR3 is TGTGCCATCAGTGAGTGGCTAGCGGACCAAGAGACCCAGTACTTC. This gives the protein CAISEWLADQETQYF.

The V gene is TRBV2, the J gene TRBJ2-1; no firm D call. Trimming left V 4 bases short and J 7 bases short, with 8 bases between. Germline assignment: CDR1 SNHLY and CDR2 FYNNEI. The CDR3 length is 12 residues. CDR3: CASSGRANEQFF. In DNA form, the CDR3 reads TGTGCCAGCAGTGGACGAGCAAATGAGCAGTTCTTC.

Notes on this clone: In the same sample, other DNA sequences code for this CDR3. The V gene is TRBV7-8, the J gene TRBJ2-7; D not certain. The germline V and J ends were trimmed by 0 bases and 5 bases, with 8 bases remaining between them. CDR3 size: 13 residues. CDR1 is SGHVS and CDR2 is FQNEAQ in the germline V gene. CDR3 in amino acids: CASSLAGFHEQYF. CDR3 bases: TGTGCCAGCAGCTTAGCAGGGTTCCACGAGCAGTACTTC.

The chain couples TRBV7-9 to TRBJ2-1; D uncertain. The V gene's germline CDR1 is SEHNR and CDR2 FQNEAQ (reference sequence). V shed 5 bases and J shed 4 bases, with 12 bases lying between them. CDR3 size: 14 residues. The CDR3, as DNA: TGTGCCAGCAGCGATGACGACCATTACAATGAGCAGTTCTTC. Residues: CASSDDDHYNEQFF.

The CDR3 DNA reads as TGTGCCAGCAGCGTAGGGGACATGGATGAAAAACTGTTTTTT. Amino acid sequence: CASSVGDMDEKLFF. The J gene is TRBJ1-4, the V gene TRBV9, with D possibly being TRBD1 (6 bases). The germline V gene encodes CDR1 SGDLS and CDR2 YYNGEE. The CDR3 length is 14 residues. V dropped 0 bases and J dropped 6 bases, with 9 bases sitting between them.

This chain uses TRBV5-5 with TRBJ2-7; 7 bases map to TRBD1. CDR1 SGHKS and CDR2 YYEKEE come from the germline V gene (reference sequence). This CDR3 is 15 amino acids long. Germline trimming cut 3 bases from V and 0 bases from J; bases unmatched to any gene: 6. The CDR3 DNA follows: TGTGCCAGCAGCTGGCCGGGACAGCCCTCCTACGAGCAGTACTTC. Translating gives CASSWPGQPSYEQYF. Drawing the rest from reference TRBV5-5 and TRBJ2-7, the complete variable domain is DAGVTQSPTHLIKTRGQQVTLRCSPISGHKSVSWYQQVLGQGPQFIFQYYEKEERGRGNFPDRFSARQFPNYSSELNVNALLLGDSALYLCASSWPGQPSYEQYFGPGTRLTVT.

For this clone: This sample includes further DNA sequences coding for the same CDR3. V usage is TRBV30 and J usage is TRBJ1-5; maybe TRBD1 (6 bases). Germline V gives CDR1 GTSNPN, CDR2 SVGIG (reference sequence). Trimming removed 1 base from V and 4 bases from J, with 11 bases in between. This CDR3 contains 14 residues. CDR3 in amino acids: CAWSGGQSNQPQHF. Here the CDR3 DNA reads TGTGCCTGGAGTGGTGGACAGTCTAATCAGCCCCAGCATTTT. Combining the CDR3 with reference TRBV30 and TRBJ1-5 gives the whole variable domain SQTIHQWPATLVQPVGSPLSLECTVEGTSNPNLYWYRQAAGRGLQLLFYSVGIGQISSEVPQNLSASRPQDRQFILSSKKLLLSDSGFYLCAWSGGQSNQPQHFGDGTRLSIL.

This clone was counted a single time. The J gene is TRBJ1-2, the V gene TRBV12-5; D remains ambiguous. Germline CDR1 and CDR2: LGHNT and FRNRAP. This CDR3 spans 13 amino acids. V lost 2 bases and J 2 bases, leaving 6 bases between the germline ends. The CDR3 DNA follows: TGTGCTAGTGGTTTGACAACGAACTATGGCTACACCTTC. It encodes CASGLTTNYGYTF.

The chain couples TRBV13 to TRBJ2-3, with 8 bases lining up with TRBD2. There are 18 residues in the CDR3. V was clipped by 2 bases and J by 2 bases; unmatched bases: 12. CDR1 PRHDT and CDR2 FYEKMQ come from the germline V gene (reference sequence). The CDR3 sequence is CASSLRAGGIQYTDTQYF. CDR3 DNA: TGTGCCAGCAGCTTAAGGGCGGGAGGAATACAATACACAGATACGCAGTATTTT.

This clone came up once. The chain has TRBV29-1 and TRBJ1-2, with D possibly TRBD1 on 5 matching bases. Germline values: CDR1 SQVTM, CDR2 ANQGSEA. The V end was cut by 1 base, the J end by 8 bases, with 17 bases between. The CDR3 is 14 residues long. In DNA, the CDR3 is TGCAGCGTTGAAGGATTGGCCAGGGATGGGGGCTACACCTTC. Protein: CSVEGLARDGGYTF.

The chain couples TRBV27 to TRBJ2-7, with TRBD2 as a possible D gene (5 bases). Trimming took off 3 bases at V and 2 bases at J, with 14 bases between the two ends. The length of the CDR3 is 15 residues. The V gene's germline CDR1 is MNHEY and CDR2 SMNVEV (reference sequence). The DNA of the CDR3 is TGTGCCAGCAGTTTCGCGTCGGGAATCACCTACGAGCAGTACTTC. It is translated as CASSFASGITYEQYF.

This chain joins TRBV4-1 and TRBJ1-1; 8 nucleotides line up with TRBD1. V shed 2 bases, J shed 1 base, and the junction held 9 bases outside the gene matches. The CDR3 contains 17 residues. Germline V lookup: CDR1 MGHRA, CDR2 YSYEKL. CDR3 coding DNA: TGCGCCAGCAGCCAAAAGGTGGGACAGGAGGGGAACACTGAAGCTTTCTTT. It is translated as CASSQKVGQEGNTEAFF.

The chain's CDR3 is CASSLVGYNEKLFF. For the CDR3, the DNA is TGCGCCAGCAGCTTGGTGGGTTATAATGAAAAACTGTTTTTT. The V gene is TRBV5-1, the J gene TRBJ1-4; D is unresolved. V lost 0 bases and J 4 bases, leaving 7 bases between the germline ends. The CDR3 runs to 14 residues. Germline values: CDR1 SGHRS, CDR2 YFSETQ. The full variable domain, with the rest looked up from reference TRBV5-1 and TRBJ1-4, is KAGVTQTPRYLIKTRGQQVTLSCSPISGHRSVSWYQQTPGQGLQFLFEYFSETQRNKGNFPGRFSGRQFSNSRSEMNVSTLELGDSALYLCASSLVGYNEKLFFGSGTQLSVL.

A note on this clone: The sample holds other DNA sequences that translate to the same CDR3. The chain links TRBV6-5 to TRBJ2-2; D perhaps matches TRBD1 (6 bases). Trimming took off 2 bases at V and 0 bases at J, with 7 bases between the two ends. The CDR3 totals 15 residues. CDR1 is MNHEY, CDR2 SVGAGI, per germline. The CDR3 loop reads CASSYEGANTGELFF. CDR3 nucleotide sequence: TGTGCCAGCAGTTACGAGGGGGCGAACACCGGGGAGCTGTTTTTT.

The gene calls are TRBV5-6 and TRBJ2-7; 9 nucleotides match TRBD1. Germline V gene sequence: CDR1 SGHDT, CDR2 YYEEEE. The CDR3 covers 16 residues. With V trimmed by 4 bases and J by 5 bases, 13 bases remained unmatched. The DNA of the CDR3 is TGTGCCAGCAGCGGGTGGGGACAGGGAAGTATCGACGAGCAGTACTTC. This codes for CASSGWGQGSIDEQYF.

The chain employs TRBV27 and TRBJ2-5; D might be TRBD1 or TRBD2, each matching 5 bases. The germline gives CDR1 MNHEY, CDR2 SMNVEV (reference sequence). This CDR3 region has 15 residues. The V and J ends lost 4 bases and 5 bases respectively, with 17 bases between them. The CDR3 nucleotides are TGTGCCAGCAGTTCCAGCACACCCTGGGGGGAGACCCAGTACTTC. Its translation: CASSSSTPWGETQYF.

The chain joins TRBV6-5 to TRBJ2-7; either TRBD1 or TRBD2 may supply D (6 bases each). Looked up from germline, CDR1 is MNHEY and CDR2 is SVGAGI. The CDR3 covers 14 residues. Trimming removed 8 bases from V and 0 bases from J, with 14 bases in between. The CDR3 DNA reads TGTGCCAGCCACGGGGGCTCCAGCTCCTACGAGCAGTACTTC. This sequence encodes CASHGGSSSYEQYF.

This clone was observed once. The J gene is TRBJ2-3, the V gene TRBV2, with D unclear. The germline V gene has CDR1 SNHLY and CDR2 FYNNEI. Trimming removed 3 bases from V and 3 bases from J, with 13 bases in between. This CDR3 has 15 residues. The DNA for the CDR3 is TGTGCCAGCAGTGAGGGTGCGGCTAGTACAGATACGCAGTATTTT. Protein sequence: CASSEGAASTDTQYF.

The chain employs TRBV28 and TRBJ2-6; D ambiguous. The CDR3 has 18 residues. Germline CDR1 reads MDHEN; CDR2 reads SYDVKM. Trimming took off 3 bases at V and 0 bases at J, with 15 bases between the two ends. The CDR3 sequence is CASSFPPGLRSGANVLTF. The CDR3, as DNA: TGTGCCAGCAGTTTCCCCCCGGGCCTTCGCTCTGGGGCCAACGTCCTGACTTTC.